A single sample gave rise to the 20 T cell receptor beta chains below, sequenced in a study of cytomegalovirus exposure and HLA in healthy donors. The PCR was carried out with 60 Vbeta primers and 13 Jbeta primers. TCRdb's table, derived via immunoSEQ multiplex PCR, lists solely in-frame clones and lacks some. The sample shows roughly 100,000 clones, around 80% of them seen only once. Sequenced input: PBMCs. These receptors were obtained from a man aged 25 to 45 in good health and CMV-seropositive.

The chain uses TRBV27 and TRBJ1-5; unclear D gene. The CDR3 contains 16 residues. The V and J ends lost 5 bases and 6 bases respectively, with 20 bases between them. Germline assignment: CDR1 MNHEY and CDR2 SMNVEV (reference sequence). The CDR3 bases are TGTGCCAGCAGTCCAAAAGCCGGGGTTTGGCGTCAGCCCCAGCATTTT. Protein: CASSPKAGVWRQPQHF.

The CDR3 here is CASSLWRGGNEKLFF. CDR3 nucleotide sequence: TGCGCCAGCAGCTTGTGGAGGGGAGGTAATGAAAAACTGTTTTTT. This chain uses TRBV5-1 with TRBJ1-4, with a possible D match to TRBD1 (5 bases). With 1 base removed from V and 4 bases from J, the gap between germline ends came to 11 bases. The CDR3 has 15 amino acids. In germline, CDR1 is SGHRS, CDR2 YFSETQ.

The gene calls are TRBV7-2 and TRBJ1-4, with 8 bases fitting TRBD1. Germline CDR1 SGHTA, CDR2 FQGNSA. This CDR3 spans 13 amino acids. V lost 0 bases to trimming and J lost 16 bases; unmatched junction nucleotides: 7. The CDR3 DNA reads TGTGCCAGCAGCTTAGCGCCTCAGACAGGGGCGTTTTTT. Its protein product is CASSLAPQTGAFF. The complete variable domain, with remaining parts taken from reference TRBV7-2 and TRBJ1-4, reads GAGVSQSPSNKVTEKGKDVELRCDPISGHTALYWYRQSLGQGLEFLIYFQGNSAPDKSGLPSDRFSAERTGGSVSTLTIQRTQQEDSAVYLCASSLAPQTGAFFGSGTQLSVL.

The CDR3 protein is CASSYSPRGYEQYF. CDR3 nucleotide sequence: TGTGCCAGCAGTTACTCCCCTCGAGGATACGAGCAGTACTTC. The J gene is TRBJ2-5, the V gene TRBV6-5; no clear D gene. The DNA end is more similar to TRBJ2-7, so the J call may be wrong. This CDR3 comprises 14 residues. Germline V gene data show CDR1 as MNHEY and CDR2 as SVGAGI.

The chain recombines TRBV4-1 with TRBJ1-2, with D possibly matching TRBD1 (5 bases). The CDR3 is made up of 13 amino acids. V shed 4 bases and J shed 8 bases, with 14 bases lying between them. CDR1 and CDR2 (germline): MGHRA, YSYEKL. The CDR3 bases are TGCGCCAGCAGCCGGGGCCCGAGAGAAGGCTACACCTTC. Its protein product is CASSRGPREGYTF.

This rearrangement joins TRBV6-1 to TRBJ2-5; D is unresolved. The germline V and J ends were trimmed by 3 bases and 4 bases, with 6 bases remaining between them. CDR3 length equals 12 residues. CDR1 and CDR2 (germline): MNHNS, SASEGT. The CDR3 DNA reads as TGTGCCAGCAGTGAGGCTGGAGAGACCCAGTACTTC. Its translation: CASSEAGETQYF.

V usage is TRBV2 and J usage is TRBJ1-2; 8 nucleotides align to TRBD1. Losses at the gene ends were 5 bases for V and 3 bases for J; bases not matched to a gene: 5. Germline-derived CDR1 and CDR2 are SNHLY and FYNNEI. There are 14 residues in the CDR3. The chain's CDR3 is CASSPDRADYGYTF. In DNA form, the CDR3 reads TGTGCCAGCAGTCCGGACAGGGCAGACTATGGCTACACCTTC.

This clone came up a few times. Within the sample, other DNA sequences also encode this same CDR3. This chain joins TRBV5-6 and TRBJ1-1, with D possibly TRBD1 on 6 matching bases. The germline V and J ends were trimmed by 0 bases and 2 bases, with 11 bases remaining between them. The CDR3 runs 15 residues. Germline V gives CDR1 SGHDT, CDR2 YYEEEE. The DNA for the CDR3 is TGTGCCAGCAGCTTGGGGGAGGGGGTAAACACTGAAGCTTTCTTT. Protein sequence: CASSLGEGVNTEAFF. The whole variable domain, remainder taken from reference TRBV5-6 and TRBJ1-1, is DAGVTQSPTHLIKTRGQQVTLRCSPKSGHDTVSWYQQALGQGPQFIFQYYEEEERQRGNFPDRFSGHQFPNYSSELNVNALLLGDSALYLCASSLGEGVNTEAFFGQGTRLTVV.

The J gene is TRBJ2-1, the V gene TRBV30; the match to TRBD1 covers 8 bases. The CDR3 has 17 amino acids. Germline values: CDR1 GTSNPN, CDR2 SVGIG (reference sequence). V trimming: 5 bases; J trimming: 7 bases; junction bases outside the gene matches: 19. In DNA, the CDR3 is TGTGCCTGGCGTACTGCGCTAGACAGGGGAATAAGGAATGAGCAGTTCTTC. Protein: CAWRTALDRGIRNEQFF.

This clone was observed a single time. The chain is built from TRBV7-2 and TRBJ1-1, with D hard to call. The CDR3 sequence is 13 residues long. V was clipped by 2 bases and J by 0 bases, with 4 bases between them. CDR1 and CDR2 from the germline V gene are SGHTA and FQGNSA. In DNA, the CDR3 is TGTGCCAGCAGCTTACCGGTGAACACTGAAGCTTTCTTT. It codes for CASSLPVNTEAFF.

The chain carries TRBV7-2 and TRBJ1-5, with a tentative D call TRBD1 (6 bases). The CDR3 length is 15 residues. CDR1 SGHTA and CDR2 FQGNSA come from the germline V gene. Trimming removed 5 bases at V and 3 bases at J, with 14 bases between. The CDR3 reads CASSLGGRDNQPQHF. The CDR3 nucleotides are TGTGCCAGCAGCCTAGGGGGGCGCGACAATCAGCCCCAGCATTTT.

This clone has only one observation. V gene TRBV11-3 combines with J gene TRBJ1-1; 8 nucleotides line up with TRBD1. The CDR3 is made up of 16 amino acids. Looked up from germline, CDR1 is SGHNT and CDR2 is YENEEA. V gave up 1 base and J gave up 5 bases; unmatched junction bases: 9. In DNA, the CDR3 is TGTGCCAGCAGCTTAGCCGGACACAGGGGGAGTACTGAAGCTTTCTTT. It translates to CASSLAGHRGSTEAFF.

CDR3 loop: CASRAPGQGGGYTF. As DNA, the CDR3 is TGTGCCAGCAGAGCACCGGGACAGGGAGGTGGCTACACCTTC. The rearrangement links TRBV6-1 to TRBJ1-2, with 9 bases that match TRBD1. CDR1 and CDR2 (germline): MNHNS, SASEGT. V lost 6 bases and J lost 7; bases outside the gene matches: 9. CDR3 length equals 14 residues.

The chain uses TRBV4-3 and TRBJ2-2; 7 bases match TRBD2. V dropped 8 bases and J dropped 7; count of bases not matched to a gene: 10. The CDR3 runs to 14 residues. The germline CDR1 and CDR2 sequences are LGHNA and YSLEER. The CDR3 sequence is CASRASGHDGELFF. Here the CDR3 DNA reads TGCGCCAGCCGAGCTAGCGGACATGACGGGGAGCTGTTTTTT.

This clone was detected a few times. This chain uses TRBV10-3 with TRBJ1-2; D may be TRBD1 (5 bases). CDR1 and CDR2 (germline): ENHRY, SYGVKD. The CDR3 consists of 15 residues. Trimming took 0 bases from V and 10 from J, leaving 18 bases between them. The CDR3 spells CAISESSLTGSYYTF. The CDR3 DNA sequence: TGTGCCATCAGTGAGTCCTCTCTCACAGGCTCCTACTACACCTTC.

The chain employs TRBV7-3 and TRBJ1-1; D is uncertain. The length of the CDR3 is 13 residues. V lost 1 base to trimming and J lost 1 base, with 4 bases between them. Germline lookup yields CDR1 SGHTA and CDR2 FQGTGA. CDR3 nucleotides: TGTGCCAGCAGCTTAAGTCGGAACACTGAAGCTTTCTTT. It specifies CASSLSRNTEAFF.

The V call is TRBV19, the J call TRBJ2-1; TRBD1 matches 9 bases. CDR3 length equals 15 residues. Germline assignment: CDR1 LNHDA and CDR2 SQIVND (reference sequence). The V and J ends lost 4 bases and 5 bases, in that order; junction bases with no gene match: 6. CDR3 bases: TGTGCCAGTAGTACCCTCGGGACAGGGAACAATGAGCAGTTCTTC. It translates to CASSTLGTGNNEQFF.

In its sample, this clone was seen a few times. The chain carries TRBV5-1 and TRBJ1-6; D is unclear. Germline CDR1 and CDR2: SGHRS and YFSETQ. V was pared by 8 bases and J by 7 bases, with 4 bases between. The CDR3 sequence is 10 residues long. The CDR3 sequence: CARTNSPLHF. The CDR3 nucleotides read TGCGCCAGGACAAATTCACCCCTCCACTTT.

The chain combines TRBV7-2 with TRBJ2-3; TRBD2 matches 9 bases. The germline V gene encodes CDR1 SGHTA and CDR2 FQGNSA. The trim removed 4 bases at V and 1 base at J, leaving 9 bases unmatched. The CDR3 has 17 amino acids. The CDR3 protein is CASSSQPSGVRTDTQYF. The CDR3 region has the DNA TGTGCCAGCAGCTCCCAGCCTAGCGGGGTACGCACAGATACGCAGTATTTT.

CDR3 loop: CASSPEALSYEQYF. The CDR3 DNA is TGTGCCAGCTCACCAGAGGCACTCTCCTACGAGCAGTACTTC. The chain recombines TRBV18 with TRBJ2-7; D is uncertain. Germline V lookup: CDR1 KGHSH, CDR2 LQKENI. The CDR3 contains 14 residues. The V gene lost 2 bases and the J gene lost 0 bases, with 8 bases spanning the gap.